Listed below are T cell receptor beta chains from one sample, sequenced in a study of CD8 T cells in Susac syndrome. TCRdb called the immunoSEQ multiplex PCR reads again in MiXCR, with one record for every CDR3 protein. The repertoire holds more than 150,000 distinct CDR3 sequences, with just under 95% as singletons. The sample consisted of CD8+ T cells from PBMCs. These TCRs come from a human donor with Susac syndrome. CDR3s include the opening cysteine and the closing phenylalanine or tryptophan. The D gene is left open where the match is weak. Clone size is not always given. Where it is, it says once, few, many or a class for expanded clones.

D gene	clone size	V gene	CDR3 length	J gene	CDR3 DNA	CDR3 protein
TRBD1	once	TRBV28	15	TRBJ2-7	TGTGCCAGCAGTCCCGCCGGGACAGGGGGTAGCGAGCAGTACTTC	CASSPAGTGGSEQYF
NA	NA	TRBV5-1	17	TRBJ2-6	TGCGCCAGCAGCCCCGGAGAAGGGGGCTCTGGGGCCAACGTCCTGACTTTC	CASSPGEGGSGANVLTF
NA	NA	TRBV2	14	TRBJ2-7	TGTGCCAGCAGTTATCGGGAAAACTCCTACGAGCAGTACTTC	CASSYRENSYEQYF
NA	NA	TRBV5-1	11	TRBJ1-1	TGCGCCAGCACCCGAGGCACTGAAGCTTTCTTT	CASTRGTEAFF
NA	NA	TRBV7-6	15	TRBJ2-1	TGTGCCAGCAGCTTAGCGCACGGGCCCAACAATGAGCAGTTCTTC	CASSLAHGPNNEQFF
TRBD1	NA	TRBV4-1	15	TRBJ2-7	TGCGCCAGCAGCCGAACCGGGACAGCCAACTACGAGCAGTACTTC	CASSRTGTANYEQYF
NA	NA	TRBV18	13	TRBJ1-2	TGTGCCAGCTCACCGATGGATAACTATGGCTACACCTTC	CASSPMDNYGYTF
NA	NA	TRBV18	16	TRBJ1-1	TGTGCCAGCTCACCAAGGCTTAGCGGGGCTAACACTGAAGCTTTCTTT	CASSPRLSGANTEAFF
TRBD2	NA	TRBV13	16	TRBJ2-1	TGTGCCAGCAGCCCCGCAAGTAGCGGGGGGGCCGGTGAGCAGTTCTTC	CASSPASSGGAGEQFF
NA	NA	TRBV2	15	TRBJ1-1	TGTGCCAGCAGTGAAGTTGGTGGGTGGAACACTGAAGCTTTCTTT	CASSEVGGWNTEAFF
NA	once	TRBV4-1	17	TRBJ2-1	TGCGCCAGCAGCCTGGACCCCCTCCCGAGCTCCTACAATGAGCAGTTCTTC	CASSLDPLPSSYNEQFF
NA	NA	TRBV20-1	13	TRBJ1-2	TGCAGTGCTCGTCGAACCCTCCGGTCAGGCTACACCTTC	CSARRTLRSGYTF
NA	NA	TRBV29-1	11	TRBJ2-7	TGCAGCGGGGCCTGGGGATACGAGCAGTACTTC	CSGAWGYEQYF
NA	NA	TRBV5-1	13	TRBJ2-5	TGCGCCAGCAGCCCCTCTCGGGAGGAGACCCAGTACTTC	CASSPSREETQYF
TRBD1	NA	TRBV6-5	15	TRBJ2-5	TGTGCCAGCAGTTACGGGACAGGGGGTCGAGAGACCCAGTACTTC	CASSYGTGGRETQYF
NA	NA	TRBV3-1	14	TRBJ2-7	TGTGCCAGCAGCCAAGAGCTAAAGTCCTACGAGCAGTACTTC	CASSQELKSYEQYF
NA	NA	TRBV9	14	TRBJ1-5	TGTGCCAGCAGCGTAGGTAGCGGCAATCAGCCCCAGCATTTT	CASSVGSGNQPQHF
NA	NA	TRBV9	15	TRBJ1-2	TGTGCCAGCAGCGTAGCTGGTAGGGGTTTAAATGGCTACACCTTC	CASSVAGRGLNGYTF
NA	NA	TRBV4-2	16	TRBJ2-5	TGTGCCAGCAGCCCAGGACTACTAACCAACCAAGAGACCCAGTACTTC	CASSPGLLTNQETQYF
NA	NA	TRBV27	13	TRBJ1-6	TGTGCCAGCAGTTTATCGTTAGGGTCGGCCTTCCACTTT	CASSLSLGSAFHF
TRBD2	NA	TRBV27	15	TRBJ2-3	TGTGCCAGCAGTCAGCTAGCGGGGATCACAGATACGCAGTATTTT	CASSQLAGITDTQYF
TRBD1	NA	TRBV11-2	15	TRBJ1-1	TGTGCCAGCAGCGCCTCCGGGACAGGGAGAACTGAAGCTTTCTTT	CASSASGTGRTEAFF
NA	NA	TRBV30	13	TRBJ1-5	TGTGCCTGGAGTGATTGGGACAATCAGCCCCAGCATTTT	CAWSDWDNQPQHF
NA	NA	TRBV27	14	TRBJ2-1	TGTGCCAGCAGATCAGCCGGGCTAGGGAATGAGCAGTTCTTC	CASRSAGLGNEQFF
NA	NA	TRBV7-8	11	TRBJ2-5	TGTGCCAGCAGCCACCAAGAGACCCAGTACTTC	CASSHQETQYF
TRBD1	NA	TRBV29-1	12	TRBJ1-2	TGCAGCGTCCGACAGGGGGCTTATGGCTACACCTTC	CSVRQGAYGYTF
NA	NA	TRBV27	13	TRBJ2-3	TGTGCCATCCCCGTCCACGCCACAGATACGCAGTATTTT	CAIPVHATDTQYF
NA	few	TRBV27	14	TRBJ2-7	TGTGCCAGCAGTTTAGGTCTAGCGCCCTACGAGCAGTACTTC	CASSLGLAPYEQYF
TRBD1	once	TRBV12-3/TRBV12-4	16	TRBJ2-1	TGTGCCAGCAGTTCCCTAGGGACAGCCTCCTACAATGAGCAGTTCTTC	CASSSLGTASYNEQFF
NA	NA	TRBV5-1	13	TRBJ1-2	TGCGCCAGCAGCCCCGACGTGGACTATGGCTACACCTTC	CASSPDVDYGYTF
NA	NA	TRBV12-3/TRBV12-4	11	TRBJ1-1	TGTGCCAGCAGTGTGACACTAGAAGCTTTCTTT	CASSVTLEAFF
NA	few	TRBV6-5	14	TRBJ2-6	TGTGCCAGTAGAGGTTTGTCTGGGGCCAACGTCCTGACTTTC	CASRGLSGANVLTF
NA	NA	TRBV4-2	14	TRBJ2-7	TGTGCCAGCAGCCAAGATCTGGGGAGAGGCGAGCAGTACTTC	CASSQDLGRGEQYF
NA	NA	TRBV13	17	TRBJ2-7	TGTGCCAGCAGCTTTCAAATGAATATGGAGGGAACGTACGAGCAGTACTTC	CASSFQMNMEGTYEQYF
NA	once	TRBV18	15	TRBJ2-1	TGTGCCAGCTCCCCGGCGGGGACACCCACGAATGAGCAGTTCTTC	CASSPAGTPTNEQFF
NA	NA	TRBV27	15	TRBJ1-1	TGTGCCAGCAGTTCACACCAGGGCACCAACACTGAAGCTTTCTTT	CASSSHQGTNTEAFF
NA	NA	TRBV5-1	13	TRBJ1-1	TGCGCCACGCGAGAAAGGTACGACACTGAAGCTTTCTTT	CATRERYDTEAFF
NA	NA	TRBV11-3	15	TRBJ2-1	TGTGCCAGCAGCTTGAGGACGCGCAGTATCAATGAGCAGTTCTTC	CASSLRTRSINEQFF
TRBD1	NA	TRBV5-6	15	TRBJ2-7	TGTGCCAGCAGCTACCGGGACAGACAATCCTACGAGCAGTACTTC	CASSYRDRQSYEQYF
NA	NA	TRBV9	16	TRBJ2-4	TGTGCCAGCAGCGTAGTTTCAGAAAAAGCCAAAAACATTCAGTACTTC	CASSVVSEKAKNIQYF
NA	NA	TRBV25-1	12	TRBJ1-2	TGTGCCACCCAAACGTGGGACTATGGCTACACCTTC	CATQTWDYGYTF
TRBD2	NA	TRBV20-1	12	TRBJ2-1	TGCAGTGCTAGAGACCAAGCGGGAGGCGAGCCCTTC	CSARDQAGGEPF
NA	NA	TRBV5-6	14	TRBJ2-7	TGTGCCAGCAGCTTTTGGCAGAGGTCCTACGAGCAGTACTTC	CASSFWQRSYEQYF
TRBD1	NA	TRBV4-1	13	TRBJ1-1	TGCGCCAGCAGGACAGGGGGTGTTACTGAAGCTTTCTTT	CASRTGGVTEAFF
TRBD1	NA	TRBV10-3	19	TRBJ2-6	TGTGCCATCAGTGGTTCCGGGACAGGGGGCCTTCTTGGGGCCAACGTCCTGACTTTC	CAISGSGTGGLLGANVLTF
NA	NA	TRBV11-2	14	TRBJ2-5	TGTGCCAGCAGCGTGGCCTTTGGTGGAGAGACCCAGTACTTC	CASSVAFGGETQYF
TRBD1	once	TRBV12-3/TRBV12-4	14	TRBJ1-6	TGTGCCAGCAGTTCAGGGGGCTTAAATTCACCCCTCCACTTT	CASSSGGLNSPLHF
TRBD2	NA	TRBV7-3	18	TRBJ2-1	TGTGCCAGCAGCTTAAATGGGTTGGGGTCTAGCGGGAGTGTAGAGCAGTTCTTC	CASSLNGLGSSGSVEQFF
NA	NA	TRBV6-6	13	TRBJ2-7	TGTGCCAGCAGTGCGGGGTACTCCTACGAGCAGTACTTC	CASSAGYSYEQYF
TRBD1	NA	TRBV14	15	TRBJ2-1	TGTGCCAGCAGCCAAGAGGGGGCAGGGGGCAATGAGCAGTTCTTC	CASSQEGAGGNEQFF
TRBD2	few	TRBV7-3	15	TRBJ2-3	TGTGCCAGCAGCTTTAGCGGGGGGAGCACAGATACGCAGTATTTT	CASSFSGGSTDTQYF
NA	NA	TRBV4-1	13	TRBJ2-1	TGCGCCAGCAGCCGTGGAGTATACAATGAGCAGTTCTTC	CASSRGVYNEQFF
NA	NA	TRBV6-1	16	TRBJ1-2	TGTGCCAGCAGCATCCGCAGACTAACCGCTAACTATGGCTACACCTTC	CASSIRRLTANYGYTF
NA	NA	TRBV30	13	TRBJ2-7	TGTGCCTGGAGGACCAGGGGGGGCTACGAGCAGTACTTC	CAWRTRGGYEQYF
NA	NA	TRBV2	11	TRBJ2-3	TGTGCCAGCAGTGAAAGCGCTACGCAGTATTTT	CASSESATQYF
TRBD2	NA	TRBV4-1	16	TRBJ2-7	TGCGCCAGCAGCCACCTCGTTTCCAGCGGGAACTACGAGCAGTACTTC	CASSHLVSSGNYEQYF
NA	NA	TRBV27	13	TRBJ1-5	TGTGCCAGCAGTGAGGGGTGGGGGCAGCCCCAGCATTTT	CASSEGWGQPQHF
NA	NA	TRBV28	13	TRBJ2-7	TGTGCCAGCCGTGTCCCCACATCCTACGAGCAGTACTTC	CASRVPTSYEQYF